This T cell receptor beta chain was sequenced in a study of radiotherapy plus CTLA-4 blockade in lung cancer. On the study more broadly: Objective responses occurred in about a sixth of patients; over 30% had disease control. Whole-study results and caveats: Strongest reported response predictors: early blood clone changes and post-radiation interferon-beta. Following radiotherapy plus ipilimumab, tumor-derived TCR clones expanded in the blood.

The germline V gene encodes CDR1 SGHTA and CDR2 FQGTGA. The CDR3 totals 13 residues. Deletions cut 3 bases from V and 7 bases from J, with 10 bases between. Measured with immunoSEQ multiplex PCR; TCRdb has only the in-frame clones, and not every one. The data contain tens of thousands of clones, 84% of them singletons. This clone was detected once. The antigen remains undetermined. CTLA-4 blockade with ipilimumab, together with focal radiation, was given to patients with chemo-refractory metastatic non-small-cell lung cancer. Specimen: peripheral blood, collected from a patient treated with radiotherapy plus ipilimumab. This receptor was taken from a human donor with non-small cell lung cancer whose response to radiotherapy plus ipilimumab could not be evaluated. The chain has TRBV7-3 and TRBJ2-1; D ambiguous. CDR3 sequence (DNA): TGTGCCAGCAGCTTTGGCAGGTTTAATGAGCAGTTCTTC. Its protein product is CASSFGRFNEQFF.